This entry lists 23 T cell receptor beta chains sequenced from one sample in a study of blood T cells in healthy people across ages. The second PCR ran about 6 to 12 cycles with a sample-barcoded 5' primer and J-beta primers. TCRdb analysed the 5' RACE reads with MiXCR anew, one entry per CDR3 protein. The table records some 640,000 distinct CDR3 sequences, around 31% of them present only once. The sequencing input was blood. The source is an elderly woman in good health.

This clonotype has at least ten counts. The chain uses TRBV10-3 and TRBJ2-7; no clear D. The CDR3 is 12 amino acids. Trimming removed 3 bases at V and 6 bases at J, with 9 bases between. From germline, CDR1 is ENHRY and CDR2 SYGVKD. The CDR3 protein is CAISDQRGEQYF. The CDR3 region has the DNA TGTGCCATCAGTGATCAGCGTGGCGAGCAGTACTTC.

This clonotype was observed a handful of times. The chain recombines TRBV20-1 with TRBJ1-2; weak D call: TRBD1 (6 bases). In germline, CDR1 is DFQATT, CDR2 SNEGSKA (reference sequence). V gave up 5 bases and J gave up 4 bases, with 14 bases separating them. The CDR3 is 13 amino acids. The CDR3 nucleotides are TGCAGTGCTCGGGAGACAGGACCCTATGGCTACACCTTC. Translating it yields CSARETGPYGYTF.

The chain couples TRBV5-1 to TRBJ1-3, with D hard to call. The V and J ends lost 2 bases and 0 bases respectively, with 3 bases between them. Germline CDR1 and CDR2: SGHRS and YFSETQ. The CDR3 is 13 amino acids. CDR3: CASSFRSGNTIYF. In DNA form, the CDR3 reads TGCGCCAGCAGCTTCCGCTCTGGAAACACCATATATTTT.

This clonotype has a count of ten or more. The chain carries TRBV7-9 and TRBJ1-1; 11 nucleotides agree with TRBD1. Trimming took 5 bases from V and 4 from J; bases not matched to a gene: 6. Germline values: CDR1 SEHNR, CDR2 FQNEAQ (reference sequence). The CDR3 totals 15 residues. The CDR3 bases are TGTGCCAGCAGCGCCTCCGGGACAGGGGGCACTGAAGCTTTCTTT. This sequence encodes CASSASGTGGTEAFF.

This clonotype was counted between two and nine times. CDR3 region: CASSSLDKRNTGELFF. In nucleotides, the CDR3 is TGTGCCAGCAGCTCCCTTGACAAAAGAAACACCGGGGAGCTGTTTTTT. This rearrangement joins TRBV7-9 to TRBJ2-2, with D unclear. The CDR3 is 16 residues long. Trimming stripped 4 bases from V and 2 bases from J, with 14 bases between. CDR1 SEHNR and CDR2 FQNEAQ come from the germline V gene (reference sequence).

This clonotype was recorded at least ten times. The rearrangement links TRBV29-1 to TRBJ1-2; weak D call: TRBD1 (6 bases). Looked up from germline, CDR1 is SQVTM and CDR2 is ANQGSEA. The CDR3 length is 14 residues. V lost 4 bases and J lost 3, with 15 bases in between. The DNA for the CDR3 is TGCAGCGTTGCGGCAGGGGCGTACGACTATGGCTACACCTTC. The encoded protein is CSVAAGAYDYGYTF.

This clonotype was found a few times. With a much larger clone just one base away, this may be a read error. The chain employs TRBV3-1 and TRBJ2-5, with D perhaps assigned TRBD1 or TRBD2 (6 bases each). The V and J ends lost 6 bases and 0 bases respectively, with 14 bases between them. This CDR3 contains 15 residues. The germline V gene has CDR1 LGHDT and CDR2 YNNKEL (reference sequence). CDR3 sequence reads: CASSPDRRDQETQYF. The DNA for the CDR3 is TGTGCCAGCAGTCCTGACAGGAGGGACCAAGAGACCCAGTACTTC.

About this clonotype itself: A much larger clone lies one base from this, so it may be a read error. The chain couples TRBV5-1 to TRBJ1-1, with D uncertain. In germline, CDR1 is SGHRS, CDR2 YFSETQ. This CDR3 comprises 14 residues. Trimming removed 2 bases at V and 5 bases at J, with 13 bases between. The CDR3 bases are TGCGCCAGCAGCTTCGGGAGGCTGGGGACTGAAGCTTTCTTT. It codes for CASSFGRLGTEAFF.

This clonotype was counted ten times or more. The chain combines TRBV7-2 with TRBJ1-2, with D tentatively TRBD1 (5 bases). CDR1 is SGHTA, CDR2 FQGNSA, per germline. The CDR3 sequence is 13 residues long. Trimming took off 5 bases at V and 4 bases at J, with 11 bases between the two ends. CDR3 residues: CASSPQGVYGYTF. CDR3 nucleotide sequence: TGTGCCAGCAGCCCCCAAGGGGTCTATGGCTACACCTTC.

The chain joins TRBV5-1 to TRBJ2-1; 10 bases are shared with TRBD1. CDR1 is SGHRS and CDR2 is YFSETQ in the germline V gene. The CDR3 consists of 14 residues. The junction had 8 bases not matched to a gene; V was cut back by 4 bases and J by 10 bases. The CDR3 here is CASSADRGLYEQFF. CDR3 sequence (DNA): TGCGCCAGCAGCGCTGACAGGGGGCTCTACGAGCAGTTCTTC.

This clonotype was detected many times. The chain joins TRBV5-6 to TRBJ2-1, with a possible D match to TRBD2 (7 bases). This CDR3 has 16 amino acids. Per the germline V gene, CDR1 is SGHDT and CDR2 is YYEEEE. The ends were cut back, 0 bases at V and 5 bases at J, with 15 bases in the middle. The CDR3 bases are TGTGCCAGCAGCTTGGTCCGCGGGGGCACCGACAATGAGCAGTTCTTC. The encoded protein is CASSLVRGGTDNEQFF. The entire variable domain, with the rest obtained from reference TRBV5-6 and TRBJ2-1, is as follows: DAGVTQSPTHLIKTRGQQVTLRCSPKSGHDTVSWYQQALGQGPQFIFQYYEEEERQRGNFPDRFSGHQFPNYSSELNVNALLLGDSALYLCASSLVRGGTDNEQFFGPGTRLTVL.

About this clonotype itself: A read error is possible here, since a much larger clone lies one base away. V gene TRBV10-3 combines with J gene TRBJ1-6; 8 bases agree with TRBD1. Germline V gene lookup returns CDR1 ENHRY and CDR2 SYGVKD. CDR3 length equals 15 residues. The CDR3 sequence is CAISFDRGPNSPPHF. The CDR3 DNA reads TGTGCCATCAGTTTTGACAGGGGCCCTAATTCACCCCCCCACTTT.

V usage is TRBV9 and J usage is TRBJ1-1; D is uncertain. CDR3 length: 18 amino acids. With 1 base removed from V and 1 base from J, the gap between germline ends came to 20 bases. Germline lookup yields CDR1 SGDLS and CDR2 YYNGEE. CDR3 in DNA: TGTGCCAGCAGCGTAAACAGTAGGCCCCCACGGGAGAACACTGAAGCTTTCTTT. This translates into CASSVNSRPPRENTEAFF.

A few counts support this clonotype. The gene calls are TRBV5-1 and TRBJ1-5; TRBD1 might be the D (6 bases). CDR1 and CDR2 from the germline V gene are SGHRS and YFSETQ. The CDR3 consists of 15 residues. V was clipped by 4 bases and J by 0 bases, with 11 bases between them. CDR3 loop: CASSRGDSSNQPQHF. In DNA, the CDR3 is TGCGCCAGCAGCAGGGGGGATTCTAGCAATCAGCCCCAGCATTTT.

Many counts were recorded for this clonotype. DNA for the CDR3: TGCAGTGCTATCAACCCAGGGACAGATACGCAGTATTTT. It is translated as CSAINPGTDTQYF. The V call is TRBV20-1, the J call TRBJ2-3; TRBD1 is a possible D gene (5 bases). The CDR3 sequence is 13 residues long. Germline values: CDR1 DFQATT, CDR2 SNEGSKA (reference sequence). V dropped 4 bases and J dropped 3 bases, with 11 bases sitting between them.

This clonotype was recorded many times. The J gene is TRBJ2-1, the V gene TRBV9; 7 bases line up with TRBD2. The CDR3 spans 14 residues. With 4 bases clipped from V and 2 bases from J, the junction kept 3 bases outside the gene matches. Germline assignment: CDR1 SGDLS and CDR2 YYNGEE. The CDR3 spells CASSRGVAYNEQFF. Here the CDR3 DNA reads TGTGCCAGCAGCCGGGGGGTCGCCTACAATGAGCAGTTCTTC. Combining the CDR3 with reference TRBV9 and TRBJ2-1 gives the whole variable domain DSGVTQTPKHLITATGQRVTLRCSPRSGDLSVYWYQQSLDQGLQFLIQYYNGEERAKGNILERFSAQQFPDLHSELNLSSLELGDSALYFCASSRGVAYNEQFFGPGTRLTVL.

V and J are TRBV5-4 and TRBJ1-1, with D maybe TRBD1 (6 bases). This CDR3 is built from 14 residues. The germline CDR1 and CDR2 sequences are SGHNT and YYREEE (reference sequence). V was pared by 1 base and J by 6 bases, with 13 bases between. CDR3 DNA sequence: TGTGCCAGCAGCTTGTTACAGGGTGGGGCTGAAGCTTTCTTT. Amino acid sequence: CASSLLQGGAEAFF.

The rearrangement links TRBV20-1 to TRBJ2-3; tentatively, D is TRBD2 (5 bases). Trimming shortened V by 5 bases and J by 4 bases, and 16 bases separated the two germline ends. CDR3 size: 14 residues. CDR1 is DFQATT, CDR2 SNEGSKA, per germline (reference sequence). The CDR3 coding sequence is TGCAGTGCTGGCCCCATGAGCGGTGCAGATACGCAGTATTTT. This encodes CSAGPMSGADTQYF.

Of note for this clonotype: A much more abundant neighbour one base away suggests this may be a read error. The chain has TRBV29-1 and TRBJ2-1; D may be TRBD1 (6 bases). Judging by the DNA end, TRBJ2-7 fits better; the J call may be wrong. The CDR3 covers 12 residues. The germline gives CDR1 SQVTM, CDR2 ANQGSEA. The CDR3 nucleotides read TGCAGCGCCTACAGGGATTACAATGAGCAGTACTTC. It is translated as CSAYRDYNEQYF.

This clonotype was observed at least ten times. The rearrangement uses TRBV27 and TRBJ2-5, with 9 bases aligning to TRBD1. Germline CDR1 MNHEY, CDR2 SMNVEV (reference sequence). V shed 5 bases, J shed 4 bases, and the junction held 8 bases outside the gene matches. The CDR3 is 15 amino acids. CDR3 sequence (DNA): TGTGCCAGCAGTAGAACAGGGGGCCCATCAGAGACCCAGTACTTC. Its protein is CASSRTGGPSETQYF.

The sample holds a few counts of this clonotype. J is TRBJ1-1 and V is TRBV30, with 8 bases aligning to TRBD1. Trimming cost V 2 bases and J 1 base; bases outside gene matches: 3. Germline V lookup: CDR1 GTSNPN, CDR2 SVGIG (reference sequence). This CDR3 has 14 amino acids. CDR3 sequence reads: CAWSLGTGNTEAFF. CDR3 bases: TGTGCCTGGAGTCTAGGGACAGGGAACACTGAAGCTTTCTTT. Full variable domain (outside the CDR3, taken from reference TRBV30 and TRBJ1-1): SQTIHQWPATLVQPVGSPLSLECTVEGTSNPNLYWYRQAAGRGLQLLFYSVGIGQISSEVPQNLSASRPQDRQFILSSKKLLLSDSGFYLCAWSLGTGNTEAFFGQGTRLTVV.

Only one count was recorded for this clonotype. Written as DNA, the CDR3 is TGCGCCAGCAGCCAAGTCTCTAGCGGGATCTCCTACAATGAGCAGTTCTTC. It specifies CASSQVSSGISYNEQFF. This chain uses TRBV4-1 with TRBJ2-1; 9 positions agree with TRBD2. Germline loops: CDR1 MGHRA, CDR2 YSYEKL. CDR3 size: 17 residues. V shed 1 base, J shed 0 bases, and the junction held 4 bases outside the gene matches.

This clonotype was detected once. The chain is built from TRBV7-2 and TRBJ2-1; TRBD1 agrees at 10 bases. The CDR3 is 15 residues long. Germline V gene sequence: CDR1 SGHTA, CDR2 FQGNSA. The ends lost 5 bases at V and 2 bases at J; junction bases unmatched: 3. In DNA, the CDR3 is TGTGCCAGCAGCCAGGACAGGGGGGCCTACAATGAGCAGTTCTTC. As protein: CASSQDRGAYNEQFF.